This T cell receptor beta chain was captured in a study of blood T cell repertoires in COVID-19. Study information: Samples came from the United States, Italy and Spain, spanning acute and convalescent COVID-19.

This CDR3 is 14 amino acids long. V shed 3 bases and J shed 4 bases, with 7 bases lying between them. Germline CDR1 MNHEY, CDR2 SMNVEV (reference sequence). Clones were sequenced by immunoSEQ multiplex PCR, and TCRdb holds only the in-frame ones, with some missing. The top ten clones hold roughly 1.4% of a sample with around 62,000 clones, 80% to 90% of them seen once. This receptor was identified in a man aged 60 to 75 with acute or convalescent COVID-19. Sequencing input: peripheral blood. The V gene is TRBV27, the J gene TRBJ2-6; D ambiguous. CDR3 bases: TGTGCCAGCAGTTTTTATTCCGGGGCCAACGTCCTGACTTTC. The encoded protein is CASSFYSGANVLTF.